This T cell receptor (beta chain) was identified in a study of cytomegalovirus exposure and HLA in healthy donors. This clone was detected only a few times. Deletions cut 3 bases from V and 0 bases from J, with 6 bases between. Germline-derived CDR1 and CDR2 are SQVTM and ANQGSEA. This CDR3 has 13 residues. The PCR employed 60 Vbeta primers together with 13 Jbeta primers. Measured with immunoSEQ multiplex PCR; TCRdb has only the in-frame clones, and not every one. Of 100,000 to 150,000 clones in the sample, 75% to 85% are singletons; the top ten hold 7% to 9.5%. The sample consisted of PBMCs. This chain joins TRBV29-1 and TRBJ1-3; unclear D gene. This TCR was sampled from a man aged 25 to 45 in good health and CMV-seropositive. DNA for the CDR3: TGCAGCGTTGAGGAGAGCTCTGGAAACACCATATATTTT. Translation: CSVEESSGNTIYF. The full variable domain, rest sourced from reference TRBV29-1 and TRBJ1-3, is SAVISQKPSRDICQRGTSLTIQCQVDSQVTMMFWYRQQPGQSLTLIATANQGSEATYESGFVIDKFPISRPNLTFSTLTVSNMSPEDSSIYLCSVEESSGNTIYFGEGSWLTVV.